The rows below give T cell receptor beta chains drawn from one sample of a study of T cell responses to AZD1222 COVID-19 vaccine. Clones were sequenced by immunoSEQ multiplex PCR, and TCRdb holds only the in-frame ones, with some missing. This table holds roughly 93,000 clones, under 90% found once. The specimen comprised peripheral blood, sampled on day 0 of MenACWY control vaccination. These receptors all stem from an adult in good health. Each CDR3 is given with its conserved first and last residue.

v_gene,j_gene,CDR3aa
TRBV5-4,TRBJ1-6,CASSLESPNNSPLHF
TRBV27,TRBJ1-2,CASSAYAGTRGYGYTF
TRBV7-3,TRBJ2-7,CASSLNTGVYEQYF
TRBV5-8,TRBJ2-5,CASSLLASLLQETQYF
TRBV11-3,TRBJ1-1,CASSKGTGMNTEAFF
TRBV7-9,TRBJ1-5,CASSLTGPDQPQHF
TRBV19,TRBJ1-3,CASSQGHRNTIYF
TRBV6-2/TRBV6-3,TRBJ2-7,CASSYLGTGTYEQYF
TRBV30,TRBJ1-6,CAWSKVQLDNSPLHF
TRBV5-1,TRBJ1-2,CASSSTGGMAYGYTF
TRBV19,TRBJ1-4,CATKPGQNNEKLFF
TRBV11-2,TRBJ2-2,CASSLAAGAGGGELFF
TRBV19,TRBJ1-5,CASSDSAGQGAPYQHF
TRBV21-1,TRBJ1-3,CASSKGRGNTIYF
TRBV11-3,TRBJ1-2,CASSSGQGAYGYTF
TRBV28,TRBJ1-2,CASRLGQFNYGYTF
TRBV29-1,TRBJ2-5,CSVERTGKETQYF
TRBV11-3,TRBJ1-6,CASSLDSYSPLHF
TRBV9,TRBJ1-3,CASSPHSGSGNTIYF
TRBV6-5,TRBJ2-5,CASSSGGALGETQYF
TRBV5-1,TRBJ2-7,CASSLGGVSAYEQYF
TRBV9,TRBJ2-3,CASSATGDPGGTDTQYF
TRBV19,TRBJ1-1,CASRSRAEAFF
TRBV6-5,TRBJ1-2,CASSLAQSGRGYTF
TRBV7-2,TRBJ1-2,CASSHTLAGREGYTF
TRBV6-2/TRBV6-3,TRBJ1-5,CASSLTGTSQPQHF
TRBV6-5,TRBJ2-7,CASSYIGTEGDEQYF
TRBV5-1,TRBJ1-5,CASSLGGISNQPQHF